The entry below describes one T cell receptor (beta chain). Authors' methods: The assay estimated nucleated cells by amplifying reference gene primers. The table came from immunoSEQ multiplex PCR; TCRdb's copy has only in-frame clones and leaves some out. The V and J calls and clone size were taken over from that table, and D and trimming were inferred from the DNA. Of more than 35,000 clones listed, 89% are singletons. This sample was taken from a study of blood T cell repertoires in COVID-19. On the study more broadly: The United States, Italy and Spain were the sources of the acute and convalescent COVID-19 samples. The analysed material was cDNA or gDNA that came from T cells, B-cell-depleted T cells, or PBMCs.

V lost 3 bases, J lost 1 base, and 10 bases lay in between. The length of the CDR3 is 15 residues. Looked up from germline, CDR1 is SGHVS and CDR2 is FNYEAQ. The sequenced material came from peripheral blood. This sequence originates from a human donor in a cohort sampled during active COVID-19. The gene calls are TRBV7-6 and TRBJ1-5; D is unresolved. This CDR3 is CASSFRELSNQPQHF. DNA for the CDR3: TGTGCCAGCAGCTTTCGGGAGTTGAGCAATCAGCCCCAGCATTTT.